Listed below are T cell receptor beta chains from one sample, sequenced in a study of a mutant IDH1 vaccine in newly diagnosed glioma. Their specific antigens are unknown. Data came from immunoSEQ multiplex PCR; TCRdb stores just in-frame clones and leaves some out. The data show approximately 81,000 clones, roughly 85% seen once. Sequenced material: PBMCs, taken from a glioma patient whose treatment included an IDH1 peptide vaccine. The origin of the receptors is a man under 40 with glioma. Some clones in this sample may be carry-over from other donors' samples. Each CDR3 is given with its conserved first and last residue. Fields, in order: V gene, clone size, J gene, D gene, CDR3 DNA, CDR3 protein. D genes are given only for firm matches. Some rows have no size entry. The others give once, few or many, or a class for an expanded clone.

TRBV11-2,-,TRBJ2-7,-,TGTGCCAGCAGCTTAAGCAGGGGATCCTACGAGCAGTACTTC,CASSLSRGSYEQYF
TRBV5-1,-,TRBJ2-2,-,TGCGCCAGCAGCTACCGAGGGGAGCTGTTTTTT,CASSYRGELFF
TRBV19,-,TRBJ1-5,TRBD1,TGTGCCAGCCTAGACAGGGGATGGGAGACCCAGCATTTT,CASLDRGWETQHF
TRBV6-5,once,TRBJ1-5,-,TGTGCCAGCAGTTCCGGACTGTATAGCAATCAGCCCCAGCATTTT,CASSSGLYSNQPQHF
TRBV5-1,-,TRBJ1-4,-,TGCGCCAGCAGCTTGGGACATCTCTCTGCAACTAATGAAAAACTGTTTTTT,CASSLGHLSATNEKLFF
TRBV9,-,TRBJ1-3,-,TGTGCCAGCAGCGTAGCCCCCGCAGAGGCGTCTGGAAACACCATATATTTT,CASSVAPAEASGNTIYF
TRBV5-1,once,TRBJ1-5,-,TGCGCCAGCAGCTTGGTGGCAGGGGATAATCAGCCCCAGCATTTT,CASSLVAGDNQPQHF
TRBV4-1,-,TRBJ1-2,-,TGCGCCAGCAGCCCCGGGACCTCTTGGGGCTACACCTTC,CASSPGTSWGYTF
TRBV7-2,-,TRBJ2-3,-,TGTGCCAGCAGCTATGGACAGAACACAGATACGCAGTATTTT,CASSYGQNTDTQYF
TRBV7-9,-,TRBJ1-3,-,TGTGCCAGCAGCTTAGCACTATCTGGAAACACCATATATTTT,CASSLALSGNTIYF
TRBV5-1,few,TRBJ2-7,TRBD1,TGCGCCAGCAGCCCGAAACGGACAGGAGCTAACTACGAGCAGTACTTC,CASSPKRTGANYEQYF
TRBV13,-,TRBJ1-6,-,TGTGCCAGCAGCTTTAGCTCCTATAATTCACCCCTCCACTTT,CASSFSSYNSPLHF